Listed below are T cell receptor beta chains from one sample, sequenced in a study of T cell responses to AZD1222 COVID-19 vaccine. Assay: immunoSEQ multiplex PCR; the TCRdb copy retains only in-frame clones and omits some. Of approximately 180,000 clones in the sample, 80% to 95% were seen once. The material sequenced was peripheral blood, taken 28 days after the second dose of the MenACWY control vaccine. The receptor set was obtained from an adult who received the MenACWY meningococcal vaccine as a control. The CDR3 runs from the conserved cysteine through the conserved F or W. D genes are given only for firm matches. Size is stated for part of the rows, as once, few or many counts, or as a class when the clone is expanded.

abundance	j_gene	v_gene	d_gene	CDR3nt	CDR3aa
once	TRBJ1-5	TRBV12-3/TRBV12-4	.	TGTGCCAGCAGTCCACAGAGCAATCAGCCCCAGCATTTT	CASSPQSNQPQHF
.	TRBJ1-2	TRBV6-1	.	TGTGCCAGCAGTGAACTAAGGTCACGGGATGGCTACACCTTC	CASSELRSRDGYTF
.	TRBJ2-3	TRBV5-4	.	TGTGCCAGCAGCCTAGGACTCGCCACAGATACGCAGTATTTT	CASSLGLATDTQYF
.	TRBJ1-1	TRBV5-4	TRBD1	TGTGCCAGCAGCTTCCCCCGAGGACAGGGGAATACTGAAGCTTTCTTT	CASSFPRGQGNTEAFF
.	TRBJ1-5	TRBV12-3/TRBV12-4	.	TGTGCCAGTTCGTTTGGGAGCAATCAGCCCCAGCATTTT	CASSFGSNQPQHF
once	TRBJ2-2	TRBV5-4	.	TGTGCCAGCAGCTCTACAAGACAGGGAGGGACCGGGGAGCTGTTTTTT	CASSSTRQGGTGELFF
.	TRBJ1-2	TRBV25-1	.	TGTGCCAGCAGAAATGTGGGCGGCTACACCTTC	CASRNVGGYTF
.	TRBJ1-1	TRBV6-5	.	TGTGCCAGCAGTTACTCCTACCCCAGTGCGGAAGCTTTCTTT	CASSYSYPSAEAFF
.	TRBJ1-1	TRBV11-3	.	TGTGCCAGCAGCTCCGTACCGAACACTGAAGCTTTCTTT	CASSSVPNTEAFF
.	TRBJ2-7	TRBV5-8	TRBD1	TGTGCCAGCAGGACAGGGGAACCCTACGAGCAGTACTTC	CASRTGEPYEQYF
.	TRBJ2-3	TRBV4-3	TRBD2	TGCGCCAGCAGCGCTGCGGGGGGATTAACAGATACGCAGTATTTT	CASSAAGGLTDTQYF
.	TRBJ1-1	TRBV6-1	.	TGTGCCAGCAGTGAGGGGCCGTACACTGAAGCTTTCTTT	CASSEGPYTEAFF
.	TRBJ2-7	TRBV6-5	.	TGTGCCAGCAGTTACCCCGGATCCTACGAGCAGTACTTC	CASSYPGSYEQYF
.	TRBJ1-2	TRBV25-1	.	TGTGCCAGCAGTGAATATGGGACAAACTATGGCTACACCTTC	CASSEYGTNYGYTF
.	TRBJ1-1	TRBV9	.	TGTGCCAGCAAAAGGCAGCAGAACACTGAAGCTTTCTTT	CASKRQQNTEAFF
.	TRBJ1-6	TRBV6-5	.	TGTGCCAGCTGCTTGGAGGGGATTTCACCCCTCCACTTT	CASCLEGISPLHF
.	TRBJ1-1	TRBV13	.	TGTGCCAGCAGCCCTCTCCGGGACCAGAACACTGAAGCTTTCTTT	CASSPLRDQNTEAFF
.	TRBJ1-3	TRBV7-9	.	TGTGCCAGCAGGAGAACGGTTGGGTCATCAGGAAACACCATATATTTT	CASRRTVGSSGNTIYF
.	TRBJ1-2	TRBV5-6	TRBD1	TGTGCCAGCAGCTGGGACAGGCTTCCTTATGGCTACACCTTC	CASSWDRLPYGYTF
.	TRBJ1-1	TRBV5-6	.	TGTGCCAGCAGCCGGACAGTCGAAGCTTTCTTT	CASSRTVEAFF
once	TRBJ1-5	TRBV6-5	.	TGTGCCAGCAGTTACTCCAGGACCGCGGTCCAGCCCCAGCATTTT	CASSYSRTAVQPQHF
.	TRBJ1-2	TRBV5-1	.	TGCGCCAGCAGCTTACAACAGGGTCTTGGCTACACCTTC	CASSLQQGLGYTF
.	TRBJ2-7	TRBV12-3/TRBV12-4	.	TGTGCCAGCAGCCAGGGGGGGGGATACGAGCAGTACTTC	CASSQGGGYEQYF
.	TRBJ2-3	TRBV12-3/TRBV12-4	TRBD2	TGTGCCAGCAGTCGGGGGGAGGGGACGCAGTATTTT	CASSRGEGTQYF
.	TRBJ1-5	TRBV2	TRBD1	TGTGCCAGCAGTGAAGGCAGGGGGAACAATCAGCCCCAGCATTTT	CASSEGRGNNQPQHF
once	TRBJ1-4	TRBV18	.	TGTGCCAGCTCAGACAGTCAGGTACTTCGGGAAAAACTGTTTTTT	CASSDSQVLREKLFF
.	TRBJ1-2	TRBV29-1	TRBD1	TGCAGCGCTGACAGGGGGCCGGGAGGCTACACCTTC	CSADRGPGGYTF
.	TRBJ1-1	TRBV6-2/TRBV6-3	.	TGTGCCAGCAGTCCGTACCGCGCCGTTGGTGGAGGGAACACTGAAGCTTTCTTT	CASSPYRAVGGGNTEAFF
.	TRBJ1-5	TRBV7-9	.	TGTGCCAGCAGCTTAGGGTCTGGACAGCCCCAGCATTTT	CASSLGSGQPQHF
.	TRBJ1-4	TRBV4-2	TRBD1	TGTGCCAGCAGCCAGGGACAGGGGCCAACTAATGAAAAACTGTTTTTT	CASSQGQGPTNEKLFF
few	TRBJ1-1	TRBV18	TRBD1	TGTGCCAGCTCAGCAGGGACAGGGTCTGAAGCTTTCTTT	CASSAGTGSEAFF
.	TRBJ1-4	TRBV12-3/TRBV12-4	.	TGTGCCAGCAGTTCCCATGAAAAACTGTTTTTT	CASSSHEKLFF
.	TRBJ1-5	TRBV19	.	TGTGCCAGTAGTTCTCCCCGTCTGGCCCCGGGACAGCCCCAGCATTTT	CASSSPRLAPGQPQHF
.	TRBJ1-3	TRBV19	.	TGTGCCAGTAGTATTTCACGCTCTGGAAACACCATATATTTT	CASSISRSGNTIYF
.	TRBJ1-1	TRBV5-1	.	TGCGCCAGCAGCTTAGACACTGAAGCTTTCTTT	CASSLDTEAFF
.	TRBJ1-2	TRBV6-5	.	TGTGCCAGCAGCCTCGCCGGGACTAACTATGGCTACACCTTC	CASSLAGTNYGYTF
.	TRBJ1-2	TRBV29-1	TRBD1	TGCAGCGTTTTTCTACGTCAGGACAGGGCCTATGGCTACACCTTC	CSVFLRQDRAYGYTF
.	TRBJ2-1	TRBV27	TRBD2	TGTGCCAGCAGTCAGAGACTAGCGGGGGTAAATGAGCAGTTCTTC	CASSQRLAGVNEQFF
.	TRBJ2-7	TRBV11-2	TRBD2	TGTGCCAGCAGCCCAGGAATCCTAGCGGGGGATGGTTACGAGCAGTACTTC	CASSPGILAGDGYEQYF
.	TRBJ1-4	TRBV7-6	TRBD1	TGTGCCAGCAGCTTAGGGACAGGGGGTTATGAAAAACTGTTTTTT	CASSLGTGGYEKLFF
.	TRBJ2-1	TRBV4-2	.	TGTGCCAGCAGCCAAGATCGGGGCTCCTACAATGAGCAGTTCTTC	CASSQDRGSYNEQFF
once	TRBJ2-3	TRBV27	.	TGTGCCAGCAGTTCGACGAAGGCGGCGCAGTATTTT	CASSSTKAAQYF
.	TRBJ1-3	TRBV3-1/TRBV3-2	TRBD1	TGTGCCAGCAGCCCGCCCAGGGGGCACAGCTCTGGAAACACCATATATTTT	CASSPPRGHSSGNTIYF
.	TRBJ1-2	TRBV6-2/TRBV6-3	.	TGTGCCAGCAGCAAACCCGGGACGAACTATGGCTACACCTTC	CASSKPGTNYGYTF
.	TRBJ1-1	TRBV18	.	TGTGCCAGCTCACCTTCAGGGGTCGGTGAAGCTTTCTTT	CASSPSGVGEAFF
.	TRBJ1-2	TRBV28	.	TGTGCCATCCGCCTGATCAGTGGCTACACCTTC	CAIRLISGYTF
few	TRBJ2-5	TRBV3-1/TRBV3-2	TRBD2	TGTGCCAGCAGTCAACTTGGGGGTAGCGGGGCGGGAGAGACCCAGTACTTC	CASSQLGGSGAGETQYF
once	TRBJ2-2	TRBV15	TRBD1	TGTGCCACCAGCAGCTGGACAGGGAAGTTAGGTCCCGCCGGGGAGCTGTTTTTT	CATSSWTGKLGPAGELFF
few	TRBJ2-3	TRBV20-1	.	TGCAGTGCTAGTCCGGCCTCGGTAAATACGCAGTATTTT	CSASPASVNTQYF